The 25 T cell receptor beta chains below come from one sample, sequenced in a study of T cells after yellow fever vaccination. TCRdb reprocessed the 5' RACE reads via MiXCR and lists one record per CDR3 protein. The table shows roughly 150,000 distinct CDR3 sequences, with 5% to 8% occurring only once. The source was CD4+ T cells sorted from PBMCs, collected 10 days after the yellow fever booster vaccination. These receptors were taken from a man aged 25 to 45 who received the YFV17D yellow fever vaccine.

In this sample, this clonotype turned up many times. The V and J genes are TRBV5-1 and TRBJ2-1; 10 positions agree with TRBD1. Germline V CDR1 and CDR2: SGHRS, YFSETQ. CDR3 length: 19 amino acids. V dropped 0 bases and J dropped 0; count of bases not matched to a gene: 9. The CDR3 loop is CASSLGTGGSMSSYNEQFF. The CDR3 nucleotides are TGCGCCAGCAGCTTGGGGACAGGGGGTTCAATGAGCTCCTACAATGAGCAGTTCTTC.

This clonotype has ten or more counts. The V gene is TRBV12-3 or TRBV12-4, the J gene TRBJ2-1; no clear D. There are 13 residues in the CDR3. Deletions cut 6 bases from V and 4 bases from J, with 10 bases between. CDR3 loop: CASSWRDYNEQFF. CDR3 DNA: TGTGCCAGCAGCTGGCGCGATTACAATGAGCAGTTCTTC.

Many counts were recorded for this clonotype. The chain links TRBV4-3 to TRBJ1-3; TRBD1 is a possible D gene (5 bases). V gave up 3 bases and J gave up 3 bases, with 18 bases separating them. Germline CDR1 reads LGHNA; CDR2 reads YSLEER. The CDR3 runs 17 residues. CDR3 protein: CASSHHPRQGFGNTIYF. The CDR3 coding sequence is TGCGCCAGCAGCCACCACCCCCGCCAGGGCTTTGGAAACACCATATATTTT.

This clonotype was found many times. V usage is TRBV7-9 and J usage is TRBJ2-3, with 8 nucleotides matching TRBD2. The CDR3 has 16 amino acids. J was trimmed by 2 bases and V by 4 bases; bases with no gene match: 8. Per the germline V gene, CDR1 is SEHNR and CDR2 is FQNEAQ (reference sequence). The DNA of the CDR3 is TGTGCCAGCAGCTACCGGACTAGCATTGCCACAGATACGCAGTATTTT. It encodes CASSYRTSIATDTQYF.

This clonotype was observed at least ten times. The chain couples TRBV7-2 to TRBJ1-5; 10 nucleotides line up with TRBD1. V dropped 5 bases and J dropped 7; count of bases not matched to a gene: 8. The CDR3 has 15 residues. Germline V gene lookup returns CDR1 SGHTA and CDR2 FQGNSA. CDR3 sequence: CASSRDRGPRQPQHF. CDR3 DNA sequence: TGTGCCAGCAGCCGGGACAGGGGCCCTCGGCAGCCCCAGCATTTT.

The table lists this clonotype with many counts. This chain's CDR3 is CAISEGVEQYF. In DNA, the CDR3 is TGTGCCATCAGTGAGGGGGTCGAGCAGTACTTC. The chain uses TRBV10-3 and TRBJ2-7; D remains ambiguous. The CDR3 is 11 residues long. Trimming removed 2 bases at V and 6 bases at J, with 5 bases between. Per the germline V gene, CDR1 is ENHRY and CDR2 is SYGVKD.

The genes are TRBV7-3 and TRBJ2-2, with TRBD2 matching over 7 bases. V lost 5 bases and J lost 7; bases outside the gene matches: 4. This CDR3 has 13 residues. Germline V gene data show CDR1 as SGHTA and CDR2 as FQGTGA. CDR3: CASSPSGGGELFF. The CDR3 DNA reads as TGTGCCAGCAGCCCCTCGGGGGGCGGGGAGCTGTTTTTT.

There are many counts of this clonotype. The V call is TRBV20-1, the J call TRBJ2-5; 7 positions match TRBD1. With 0 bases clipped from V and 4 bases from J, the junction kept 5 bases outside the gene matches. Germline loops: CDR1 DFQATT, CDR2 SNEGSKA (reference sequence). The CDR3 spans 14 residues. The CDR3: CSARDGAGGETQYF. The CDR3 DNA sequence: TGCAGTGCTAGAGATGGTGCAGGGGGAGAGACCCAGTACTTC.

This clonotype showed up many times. This chain links TRBV5-1 with TRBJ2-7; TRBD2 is a possible D gene (5 bases). The V and J ends lost 4 bases and 0 bases respectively, with 11 bases between them. Germline assignment: CDR1 SGHRS and CDR2 YFSETQ. The length of the CDR3 is 14 residues. CDR3 region: CASSADLFSYEQYF. The CDR3 DNA reads as TGCGCCAGCAGCGCGGACTTATTCTCCTACGAGCAGTACTTC.

This clonotype was counted ten times or more. The V call is TRBV20-1, the J call TRBJ2-6; 7 bases match TRBD2. The CDR3 is 16 amino acids. Trimming cost V 1 base and J 0 bases; bases outside gene matches: 3. The germline CDR1 and CDR2 sequences are DFQATT and SNEGSKA (reference sequence). The CDR3: CSARGGGSSGANVLTF. In DNA, the CDR3 is TGCAGTGCTAGAGGGGGGGGGAGCTCTGGGGCCAACGTCCTGACTTTC.

About this clonotype itself: A read error may produce the germline difference seen at one junction end. The J gene is TRBJ2-5, the V gene TRBV11-1; 14 bases fit TRBD2. This CDR3 is 15 amino acids long. Germline CDR1 SGHAT, CDR2 FQDESV (reference sequence). CDR3 coding DNA: TGTGTCAGCAGCTCGGGACTAGCGGGAGTTGAGACCCAGTACTTC. This sequence encodes CVSSSGLAGVETQYF.

As to this clonotype: A much larger clone is a single base away; this may be a read error. The chain joins TRBV6-1 to TRBJ2-7, with D perhaps matching TRBD2 (6 bases). This CDR3 is 14 amino acids long. The germline V and J ends were trimmed by 10 bases and 5 bases, with 21 bases remaining between them. Germline V CDR1 and CDR2: MNHNS, SASEGT. CDR3 bases: TGTGCCACAATGCGGGGCCGGGCATCACACGAGCAGTACTTC. It yields the protein CATMRGRASHEQYF.

Of note for this clonotype: It may be a read error: a sequence one base away is much more abundant. This chain links TRBV20-1 with TRBJ2-5; perhaps TRBD1 as D (5 bases). Germline values: CDR1 DFQATT, CDR2 SNEGSKA (reference sequence). This CDR3 is built from 16 residues. V gave up 0 bases and J gave up 5 bases, with 19 bases separating them. The CDR3 is CSARDPQGTRDETQYF. The DNA for the CDR3 is TGCAGTGCTAGAGATCCCCAGGGCACAAGGGATGAGACCCAGTACTTC.

This clonotype was detected ten times or more. The chain recombines TRBV4-3 with TRBJ1-2; D is ambiguous. The CDR3 covers 14 residues. V was pared by 6 bases and J by 9 bases, with 20 bases between. The V gene's germline CDR1 is LGHNA and CDR2 YSLEER. The CDR3 region is CASSSGGFLDRYTF. The CDR3 region has the DNA TGCGCCAGCAGTTCTGGCGGGTTTTTGGATCGCTACACCTTC.

This clonotype came up many times. The chain joins TRBV29-1 to TRBJ2-3, with D perhaps TRBD2 (6 bases). The V gene lost 4 bases and the J gene lost 14 bases, with 19 bases spanning the gap. Per the germline V gene, CDR1 is SQVTM and CDR2 is ANQGSEA. The CDR3 runs 12 residues. The CDR3 protein is CSVGGRTQNPYF. The CDR3 nucleotides are TGCAGCGTTGGAGGGAGGACTCAGAACCCGTATTTT.

The sample holds many counts of this clonotype. The V and J genes are TRBV7-6 and TRBJ1-2; D is perhaps TRBD1 (6 bases). The V gene's germline CDR1 is SGHVS and CDR2 FNYEAQ. There are 14 residues in the CDR3. V shed 4 bases and J shed 3 bases, with 12 bases lying between them. The CDR3, as DNA: TGTGCCAGCAGCTCGGGACACCTTGACTATGGCTACACCTTC. Amino acid sequence: CASSSGHLDYGYTF.

This clonotype was seen many times. The chain joins TRBV5-1 to TRBJ2-7; D is perhaps TRBD2 (5 bases). Germline-derived CDR1 and CDR2 are SGHRS and YFSETQ. The germline V and J ends were trimmed by 4 bases and 2 bases, with 13 bases remaining between them. CDR3 length: 14 residues. Here the CDR3 DNA reads TGCGCCAGCAGCCGCCTCGCGGGTACCTACGAGCAGTACTTC. Translating gives CASSRLAGTYEQYF. Based on the CDR3 plus reference TRBV5-1 and TRBJ2-7, the full variable domain is KAGVTQTPRYLIKTRGQQVTLSCSPISGHRSVSWYQQTPGQGLQFLFEYFSETQRNKGNFPGRFSGRQFSNSRSEMNVSTLELGDSALYLCASSRLAGTYEQYFGPGTRLTVT.

This clonotype was seen repeatedly, ten times or more. The chain links TRBV14 to TRBJ1-1; D is perhaps TRBD1 (6 bases). CDR3 length equals 15 residues. The germline CDR1 and CDR2 sequences are SGHDN and FVKESK. The germline V and J ends were trimmed by 6 bases and 1 base, with 15 bases remaining between them. CDR3 nucleotide sequence: TGTGCCAGCAGGCCCCCCGGGACACGGAACACTGAAGCTTTCTTT. Its translation is CASRPPGTRNTEAFF.

This clonotype was detected many times. The V and J genes are TRBV11-1 and TRBJ2-3; 9 bases match TRBD2. V gave up 5 bases and J gave up 0 bases; unmatched junction bases: 12. This CDR3 is built from 18 residues. Per germline, CDR1 SGHAT and CDR2 FQDESV (reference sequence). The CDR3 DNA follows: TGTGCCAGCAGCCCGCTGACTAGCGGAGTCCCTAGCACAGATACGCAGTATTTT. Protein sequence: CASSPLTSGVPSTDTQYF.

A few counts support this clonotype. The rearrangement links TRBV6-5 to TRBJ1-5, with 7 bases that match TRBD1. The V gene's germline CDR1 is MNHEY and CDR2 SVGAGI. The CDR3 has 15 residues. V was clipped by 6 bases and J by 0 bases; unmatched bases: 5. CDR3 in amino acids: CASSSTGFSNQPQHF. In nucleotides, the CDR3 is TGTGCCAGCAGCTCGACAGGGTTTAGCAATCAGCCCCAGCATTTT.

This clonotype was observed many times. This chain links TRBV5-5 with TRBJ2-1, with unresolved D. Per the germline V gene, CDR1 is SGHKS and CDR2 is YYEKEE (reference sequence). V lost 4 bases and J 4 bases, leaving 9 bases between the germline ends. The CDR3 extends over 13 amino acids. The CDR3, as DNA: TGTGCCAGCAGCCAATTAACTTACAATGAGCAGTTCTTC. Its protein product is CASSQLTYNEQFF.

In its sample, this clonotype was seen many times. J is TRBJ2-7 and V is TRBV20-1, with a weak D call TRBD2 (6 bases). The CDR3 totals 12 residues. Per germline, CDR1 DFQATT and CDR2 SNEGSKA (reference sequence). Trimming removed 8 bases from V and 2 bases from J, with 13 bases in between. The CDR3, as DNA: TGCAGTCTTCTCGGGACTCCCTACGAGCAGTACTTC. Translated: CSLLGTPYEQYF.

This clonotype was observed many times. J is TRBJ2-7 and V is TRBV24-1; D may be TRBD1 (6 bases). Trimming pared 4 bases from V and 1 base from J, leaving 10 bases between. CDR3 length: 14 amino acids. Germline CDR1 is KGHDR and CDR2 is SFDVKD. The CDR3 coding sequence is TGTGCCACCAGTGAGGGGGCTTATTCCTACGAGCAGTACTTC. Translating gives CATSEGAYSYEQYF.

This clonotype was counted ten times or more. The chain uses TRBV12-3 or TRBV12-4 and TRBJ2-7; D perhaps matches TRBD1 (6 bases). This CDR3 contains 15 residues. V lost 6 bases, J lost 6 bases, and 21 bases lay in between. The CDR3 nucleotides are TGTGCCAGCAGAATAGGGGGAAAATCATTTGGCGAGCAGTACTTC. It translates to CASRIGGKSFGEQYF.

This clonotype was recorded a few times. This chain connects TRBV23-1 to TRBJ2-3; TRBD2 is a possible D gene (7 bases). TRBV23-1 is designated an ORF whose function remains uncertain. The CDR3 totals 20 residues. Trimming removed 7 bases at V and 4 bases at J, with 33 bases between. The CDR3 sequence: CASTPLGGGPTRRGSDTQYF. In DNA form, the CDR3 reads TGCGCCAGCACCCCCCTAGGGGGAGGGCCCACACGAAGGGGCTCAGATACGCAGTATTTT.